This TCR beta chain was sequenced for a study of control samples from healthy donors and cancer patients. Sequencing used immunoSEQ multiplex PCR; TCRdb keeps in-frame clones, though not all of them. The table has 55,000 to 65,000 clones, approximately 87% seen once. There are 15 residues in the CDR3. Germline V gives CDR1 GTSNPN, CDR2 SVGIG (reference sequence). Germline trimming cut 3 bases from V and 3 bases from J; bases unmatched to any gene: 8. The chain links TRBV30 to TRBJ1-5, with 7 bases fitting TRBD1. This sequence originates from a woman in her sixties or seventies with lung cancer. Input material: PBMCs. CDR3 in amino acids: CAWSPRGTDNQPQHF. CDR3 in DNA: TGTGCCTGGAGCCCCCGGGGGACAGACAATCAGCCCCAGCATTTT.